This T cell receptor beta chain came from a study of low-dose radiotherapy and immunotherapy resistance in tumors. TRAV- and TRBV-specific primers, spanning alpha and beta chains, primed first-strand cDNA. TCRs underwent about 20 PCR cycles of amplification with a constant-region primer and V-primer adapter. TCRdb re-called the reads with MiXCR, one entry per CDR3 protein. The sample has nearly 95,000 distinct CDR3 sequences; 9% to 9.5% are singletons. Specified time point: before trial treatment. Eligible patients had advanced solid tumors lacking tumor-infiltrating lymphocytes. This clonotype was seen ten or more times. The sample here was PBMCs, taken before treatment. This clonotype originated in a male donor with prostate cancer.

For the CDR3, the DNA is TGTGCCAGCAGCCAAGATGGAGATGGGCCATTAGCTGGGGAGCAGTTCTTC. This sequence encodes CASSQDGDGPLAGEQFF. This chain joins TRBV4-2 and TRBJ2-1; D is undetermined. Per the germline V gene, CDR1 is LGHNA and CDR2 is YNFKEQ. The CDR3 spans 17 residues. Trimming took 0 bases from V and 10 from J, leaving 22 bases between them.